This T cell receptor beta chain was captured by sequencing in a study of T-cell memory formation after mild COVID-19. Overall study findings and caveats: Contracting CD4+ clones were located mainly in CM and EM, and CD8+ clones in EMRA. Day 15 to 85 contractors were CD4/CD8 balanced; later expanders leaned CD4+. For second-wave clones that peaked at day 37, SARS-CoV-2 specificity went unverified.

After 5'RACE with constant-segment primers, TCR alpha and TCR beta cDNA libraries carrying sample barcodes and UMIs were obtained. TCRdb re-analysed the 5' RACE reads in MiXCR, keeping a single row per CDR3 protein. The sample consists of about 560,000 distinct CDR3 sequences, roughly 18% of them appearing once. There are a few counts of this clonotype. Its cognate antigen is unknown. The TCR was taken from an adult woman who had mild COVID-19 (a few samples of this study predate the infection). Cell type and time point are not known. The sequenced sample consisted of PBMCs or a T cell subset sorted from them (not recorded which).

CDR3 sequence: CASREDRDSYNEQFF. DNA of the CDR3: TGTGCCAGCAGGGAAGACAGGGACTCCTACAATGAGCAGTTCTTC. The chain carries TRBV7-2 and TRBJ2-1, with 7 bases aligning to TRBD1. This CDR3 region has 15 residues. The trim removed 6 bases at V and 0 bases at J, leaving 5 bases unmatched. CDR1 is SGHTA, CDR2 FQGNSA, per germline.